This TCR beta chain was documented in a study of blood T cell repertoires in COVID-19. Looking at the study overall: From the United States, Italy and Spain came samples of acute and convalescent COVID-19.

Trimming shortened V by 7 bases and J by 8 bases, and 18 bases separated the two germline ends. CDR1 is MDHEN, CDR2 SYDVKM, per germline. The CDR3 length is 14 residues. Under the authors' procedure: Reference gene primer amplification yielded estimated nucleated cell counts. The method was immunoSEQ multiplex PCR; TCRdb's version includes in-frame clones alone and lacks a portion of them. The V and J calls and clone size are taken from that table; D and trimming were inferred from the DNA. The table shows about 75,000 clones, with 65% to 90% occurring only once. The specimen was peripheral blood. J is TRBJ2-1 and V is TRBV28, with D possibly matching TRBD2 (6 bases). The source of this sequence is a woman between 45 and 65 years old with acute or convalescent COVID-19. The CDR3 protein is CASKPGPEGYEQFF. The CDR3 coding sequence is TGTGCCAGCAAACCGGGGCCGGAGGGGTATGAGCAGTTCTTC. The full variable domain, rest sourced from reference TRBV28 and TRBJ2-1, is DVKVTQSSRYLVKRTGEKVFLECVQDMDHENMFWYRQDPGLGLRLIYFSYDVKMKEKGDIPEGYSVSREKKERFSLILESASTNQTSMYLCASKPGPEGYEQFFGPGTRLTVL.